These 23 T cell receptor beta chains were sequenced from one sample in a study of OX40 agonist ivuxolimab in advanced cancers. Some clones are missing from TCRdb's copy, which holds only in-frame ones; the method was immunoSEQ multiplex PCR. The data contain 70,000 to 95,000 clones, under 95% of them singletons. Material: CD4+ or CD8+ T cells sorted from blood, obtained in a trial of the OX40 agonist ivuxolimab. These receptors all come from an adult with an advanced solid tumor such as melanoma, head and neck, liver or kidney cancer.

The CDR3 protein is CASSLGSSTEAFF. The CDR3 DNA reads TGTGCCAGCAGCTTAGGCAGTAGCACTGAAGCTTTCTTT. This chain connects TRBV7-3 to TRBJ1-1; D not certain. The V and J ends lost 2 bases and 4 bases respectively, with 8 bases between them. CDR1 is SGHTA, CDR2 FQGTGA, per germline. The CDR3 covers 13 residues.

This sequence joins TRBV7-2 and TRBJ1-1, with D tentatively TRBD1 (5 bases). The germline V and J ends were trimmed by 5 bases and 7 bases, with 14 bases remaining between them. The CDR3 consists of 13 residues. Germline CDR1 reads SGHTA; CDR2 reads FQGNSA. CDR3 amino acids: CASSPQTVIEAFF. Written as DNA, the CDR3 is TGTGCCAGCAGCCCGCAGACAGTGATTGAAGCTTTCTTT.

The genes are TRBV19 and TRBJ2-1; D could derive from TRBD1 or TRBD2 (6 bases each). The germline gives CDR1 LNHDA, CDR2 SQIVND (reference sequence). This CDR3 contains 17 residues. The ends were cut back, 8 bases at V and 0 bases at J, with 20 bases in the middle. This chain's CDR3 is CASPLPRGRSSYNEQFF. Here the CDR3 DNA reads TGTGCCAGTCCACTCCCACGGGGGCGAAGCTCCTACAATGAGCAGTTCTTC.

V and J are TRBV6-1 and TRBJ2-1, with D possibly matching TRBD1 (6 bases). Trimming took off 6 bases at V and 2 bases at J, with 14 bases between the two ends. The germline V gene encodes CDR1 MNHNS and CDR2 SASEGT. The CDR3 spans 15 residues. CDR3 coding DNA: TGTGCCAGCAGAGCGACAGGAGGTGCCTACAATGAGCAGTTCTTC. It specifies CASRATGGAYNEQFF.

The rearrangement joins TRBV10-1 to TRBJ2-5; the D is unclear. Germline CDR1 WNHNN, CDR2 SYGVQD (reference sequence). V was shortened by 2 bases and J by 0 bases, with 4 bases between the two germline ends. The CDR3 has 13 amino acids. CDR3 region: CASSEADQETQYF. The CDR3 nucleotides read TGCGCCAGCAGTGAGGCGGACCAAGAGACCCAGTACTTC.

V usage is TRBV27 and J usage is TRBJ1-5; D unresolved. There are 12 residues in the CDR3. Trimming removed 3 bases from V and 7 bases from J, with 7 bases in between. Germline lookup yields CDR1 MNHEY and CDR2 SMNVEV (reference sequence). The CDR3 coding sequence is TGTGCCAGCAGTTTCGAGGGACAGCCCCAGCATTTT. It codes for CASSFEGQPQHF.

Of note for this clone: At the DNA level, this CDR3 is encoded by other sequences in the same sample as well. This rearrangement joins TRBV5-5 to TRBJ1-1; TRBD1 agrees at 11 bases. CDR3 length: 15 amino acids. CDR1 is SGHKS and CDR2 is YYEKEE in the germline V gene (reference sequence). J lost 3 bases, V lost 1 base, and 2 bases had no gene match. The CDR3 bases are TGTGCCAGCAGCTTGTTGGGACAGGGGGACACTGAAGCTTTCTTT. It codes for CASSLLGQGDTEAFF.

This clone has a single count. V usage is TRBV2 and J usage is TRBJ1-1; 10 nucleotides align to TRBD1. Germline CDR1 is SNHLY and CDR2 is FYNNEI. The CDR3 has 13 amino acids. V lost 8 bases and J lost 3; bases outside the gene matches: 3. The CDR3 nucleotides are TGTGCCAGCTCCGGGACAGGGGACACTGAAGCTTTCTTT. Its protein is CASSGTGDTEAFF.

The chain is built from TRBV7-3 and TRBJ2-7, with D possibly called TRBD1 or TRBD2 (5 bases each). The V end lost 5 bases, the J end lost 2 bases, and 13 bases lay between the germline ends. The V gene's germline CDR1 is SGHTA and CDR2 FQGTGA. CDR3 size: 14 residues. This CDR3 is CASSAARGPYEQYF. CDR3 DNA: TGTGCCAGCAGCGCTGCGAGGGGCCCCTACGAGCAGTACTTC.

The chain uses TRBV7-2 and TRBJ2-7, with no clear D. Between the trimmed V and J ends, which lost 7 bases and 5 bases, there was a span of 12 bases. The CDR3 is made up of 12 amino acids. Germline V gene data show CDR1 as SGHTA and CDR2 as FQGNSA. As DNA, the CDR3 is TGTGCCAGCACCAACGGTTTGGACGAGCAGTACTTC. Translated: CASTNGLDEQYF.

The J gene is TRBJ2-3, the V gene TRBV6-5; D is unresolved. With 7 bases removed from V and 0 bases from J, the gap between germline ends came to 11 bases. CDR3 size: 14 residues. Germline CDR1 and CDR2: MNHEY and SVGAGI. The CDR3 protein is CASKMTLSTDTQYF. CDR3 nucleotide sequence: TGTGCCAGCAAGATGACACTCAGCACAGATACGCAGTATTTT.

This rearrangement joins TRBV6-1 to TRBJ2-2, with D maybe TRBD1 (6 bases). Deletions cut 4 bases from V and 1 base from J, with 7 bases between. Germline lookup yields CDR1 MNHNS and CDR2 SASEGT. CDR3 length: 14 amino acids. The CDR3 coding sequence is TGTGCCAGCAGTGGGGGACAGAACACCGGGGAGCTGTTTTTT. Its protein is CASSGGQNTGELFF.

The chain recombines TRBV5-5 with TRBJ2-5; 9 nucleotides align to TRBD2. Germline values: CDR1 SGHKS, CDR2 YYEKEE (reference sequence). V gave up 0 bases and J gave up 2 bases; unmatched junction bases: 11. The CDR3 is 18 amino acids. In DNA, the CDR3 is TGTGCCAGCAGCTTGGGGGTGGTGGCTAGCGGGGTACAAGAGACCCAGTACTTC. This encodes CASSLGVVASGVQETQYF.

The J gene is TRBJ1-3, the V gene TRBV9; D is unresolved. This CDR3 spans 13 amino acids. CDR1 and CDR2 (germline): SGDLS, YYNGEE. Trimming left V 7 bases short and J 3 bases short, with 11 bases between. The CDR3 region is CASQQVGGNTIYF. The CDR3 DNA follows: TGTGCCAGCCAACAAGTGGGTGGAAACACCATATATTTT. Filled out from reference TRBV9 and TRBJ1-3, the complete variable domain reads DSGVTQTPKHLITATGQRVTLRCSPRSGDLSVYWYQQSLDQGLQFLIQYYNGEERAKGNILERFSAQQFPDLHSELNLSSLELGDSALYFCASQQVGGNTIYFGEGSWLTVV.

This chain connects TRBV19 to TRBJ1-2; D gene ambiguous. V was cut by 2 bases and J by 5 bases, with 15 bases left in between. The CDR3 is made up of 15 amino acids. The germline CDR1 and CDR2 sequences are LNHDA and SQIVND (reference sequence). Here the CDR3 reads CASSIYPGSEYGYTF. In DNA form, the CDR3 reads TGTGCCAGTAGTATATATCCGGGGTCGGAATATGGCTACACCTTC.

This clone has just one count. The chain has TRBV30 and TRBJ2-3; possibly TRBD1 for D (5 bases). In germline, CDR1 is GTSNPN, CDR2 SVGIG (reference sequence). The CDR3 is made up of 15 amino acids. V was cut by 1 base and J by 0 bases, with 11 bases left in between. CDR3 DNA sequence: TGTGCCTGGAGTGAGGGGCTTGCTAGCACAGATACGCAGTATTTT. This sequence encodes CAWSEGLASTDTQYF.

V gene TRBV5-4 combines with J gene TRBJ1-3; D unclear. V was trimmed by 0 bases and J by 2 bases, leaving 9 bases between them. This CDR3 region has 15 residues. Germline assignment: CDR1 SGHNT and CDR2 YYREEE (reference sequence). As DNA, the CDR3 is TGTGCCAGCAGCTTGGTGGAGGGAACTGGAAACACCATATATTTT. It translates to CASSLVEGTGNTIYF.

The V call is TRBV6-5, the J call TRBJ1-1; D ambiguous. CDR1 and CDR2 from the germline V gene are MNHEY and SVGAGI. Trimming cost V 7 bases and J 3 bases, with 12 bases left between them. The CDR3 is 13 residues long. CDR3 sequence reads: CASMRSRDTEAFF. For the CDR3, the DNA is TGTGCCAGCATGCGGTCCCGGGACACTGAAGCTTTCTTT.

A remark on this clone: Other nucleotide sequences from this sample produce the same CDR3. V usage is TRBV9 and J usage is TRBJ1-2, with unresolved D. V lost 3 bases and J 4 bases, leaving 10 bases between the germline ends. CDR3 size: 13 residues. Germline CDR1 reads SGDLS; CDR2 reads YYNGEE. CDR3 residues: CASSAPGRYGYTF. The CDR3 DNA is TGTGCCAGCAGCGCTCCGGGTCGCTATGGCTACACCTTC.

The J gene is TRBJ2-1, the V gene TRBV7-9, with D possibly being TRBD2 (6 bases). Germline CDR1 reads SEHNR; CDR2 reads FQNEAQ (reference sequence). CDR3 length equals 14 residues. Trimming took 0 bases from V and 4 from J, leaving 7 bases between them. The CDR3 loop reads CASSLARGYNEQFF. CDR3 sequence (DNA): TGTGCCAGCAGCTTAGCGCGGGGTTACAATGAGCAGTTCTTC.

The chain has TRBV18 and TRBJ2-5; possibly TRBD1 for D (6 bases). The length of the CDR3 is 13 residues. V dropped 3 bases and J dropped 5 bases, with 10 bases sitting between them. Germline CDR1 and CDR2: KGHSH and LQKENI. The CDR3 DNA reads TGTGCCAGCTCACCGACAGGTCGGGAGACCCAGTACTTC. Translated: CASSPTGRETQYF.

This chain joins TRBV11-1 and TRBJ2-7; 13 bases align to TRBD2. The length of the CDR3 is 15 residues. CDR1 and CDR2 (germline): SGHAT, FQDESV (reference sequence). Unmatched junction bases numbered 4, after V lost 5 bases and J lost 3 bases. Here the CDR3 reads CASSRLAGGSYEQYF. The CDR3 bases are TGTGCCAGCAGCAGACTAGCGGGGGGAAGCTACGAGCAGTACTTC. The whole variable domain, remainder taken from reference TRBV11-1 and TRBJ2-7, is EAEVAQSPRYKITEKSQAVAFWCDPISGHATLYWYRQILGQGPELLVQFQDESVVDDSQLPKDRFSAERLKGVDSTLKIQPAELGDSAMYLCASSRLAGGSYEQYFGPGTRLTVT.

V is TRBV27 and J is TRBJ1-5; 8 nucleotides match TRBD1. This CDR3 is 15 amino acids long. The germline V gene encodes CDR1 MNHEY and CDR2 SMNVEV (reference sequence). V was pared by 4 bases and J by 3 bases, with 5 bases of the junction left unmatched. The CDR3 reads CASSSVQGDNQPQHF. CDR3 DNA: TGTGCCAGCAGTTCAGTACAGGGGGACAATCAGCCCCAGCATTTT.